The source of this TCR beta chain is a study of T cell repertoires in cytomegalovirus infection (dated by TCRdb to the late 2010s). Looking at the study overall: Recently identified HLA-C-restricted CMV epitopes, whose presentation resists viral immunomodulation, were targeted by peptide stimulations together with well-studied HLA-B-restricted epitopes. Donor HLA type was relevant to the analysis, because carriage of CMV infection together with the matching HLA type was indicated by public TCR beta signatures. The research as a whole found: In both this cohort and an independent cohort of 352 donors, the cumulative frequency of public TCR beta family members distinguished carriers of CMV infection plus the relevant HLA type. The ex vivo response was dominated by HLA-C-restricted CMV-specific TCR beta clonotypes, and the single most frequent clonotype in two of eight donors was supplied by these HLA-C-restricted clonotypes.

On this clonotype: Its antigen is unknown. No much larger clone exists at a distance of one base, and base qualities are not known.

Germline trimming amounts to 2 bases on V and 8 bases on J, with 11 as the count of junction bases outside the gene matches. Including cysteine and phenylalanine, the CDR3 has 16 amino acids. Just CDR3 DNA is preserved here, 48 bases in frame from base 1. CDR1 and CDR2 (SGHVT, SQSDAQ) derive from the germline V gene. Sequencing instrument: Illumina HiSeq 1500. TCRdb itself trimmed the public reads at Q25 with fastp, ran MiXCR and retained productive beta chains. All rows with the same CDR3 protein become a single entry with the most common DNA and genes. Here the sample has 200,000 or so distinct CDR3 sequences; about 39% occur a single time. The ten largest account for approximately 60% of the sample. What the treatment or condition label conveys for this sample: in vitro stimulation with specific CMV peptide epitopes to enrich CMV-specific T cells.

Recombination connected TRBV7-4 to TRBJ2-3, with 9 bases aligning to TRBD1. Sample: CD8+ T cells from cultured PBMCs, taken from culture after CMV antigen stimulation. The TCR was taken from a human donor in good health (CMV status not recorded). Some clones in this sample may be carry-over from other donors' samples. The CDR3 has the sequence CASSLLGDREGGTQYF. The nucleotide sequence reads TGTGCCAGCAGCTTACTAGGGGACAGGGAGGGAGGTACGCAGTATTTT.